This T cell receptor beta chain appears in the sequencing data of a study of CXCR3-negative and CXCR3-positive naive CD8 T cells. Study as a whole: For each library, about 1.5 +/- 0.3 million TRB reads were obtained, around 140 million in total.

A word on this clonotype: Its antigen remains unidentified.

The authors prepared UMI-labeled TRB cDNA libraries by 5' RACE. TCRdb re-called the 5' RACE reads and shows each CDR3 protein once, DNA omitted. The sample has tens of thousands of distinct CDR3 sequences. Study-level findings and limits: Comparably high diversity marked both naive subsets, whereas memory CD8+ cells had much lower diversity. The study found more hydrophobic TRB CDR3s in CXCR3-positive naive cells than in CXCR3-negative naive cells.

The V gene's germline CDR1 is SQVTM and CDR2 ANQGSEA. This CDR3 spans 13 amino acids. Every subset of CD8+ T cells was sorted in triplicate at 300,000 cells each. Identification of naive CD8+ T cells rested on CD45RO-CCR7+CD27+CD95- status. Sequences were obtained from naive CXCR3+ CD8+ T cells from blood. This sample's subset: CD45RO-CCR7+CD27+CD95- naive CD8+ T cells expressing CXCR3 (TNR3+). The V gene is TRBV29-1, the J gene TRBJ2-2. The clonotype comes from a human donor in good health. Some clones in this sample may be carry-over from other donors' samples. The CDR3: CSVGQTYTGELFF.